This record covers a single T cell receptor (beta chain). Its specificity is unknown. The time point here: week 5, during vaccination. What each vaccine dose contained was 300 ug of mutant IDH1 20-mer peptide, accompanied by topical imiquimod. The data belong to a study of a mutant IDH1 vaccine in newly diagnosed glioma. Study context: Beforehand, treatment had been radiotherapy, temozolomide, or both; the majority received both. Study-level results: Overall, more than 85% of patients had vaccine-induced immune responses. Pseudoprogression appears to have had no connection to changes in top peripheral T cell clonotypes.

The protocol was immunoSEQ multiplex PCR, while the TCRdb copy is restricted to in-frame clones and leaves out a portion. The repertoire holds 30,000 to 45,000 clones, with about four fifths as singletons. Germline-derived CDR1 and CDR2 are SEHNR and FQNEAQ (reference sequence). V lost 1 base, J lost 8 bases, and 17 bases lay in between. The length of the CDR3 is 16 residues. The source material was PBMCs, sampled from a glioma patient whose treatment included an IDH1 peptide vaccine. This clonotype originated in a man aged 40-49 years with glioma. V usage is TRBV7-9 and J usage is TRBJ1-4; maybe TRBD1 (6 bases). CDR3 residues: CASSLEYRASGEKLFF. CDR3 nucleotides: TGTGCCAGCAGCTTAGAGTACAGGGCGTCGGGAGAAAAACTGTTTTTT.